The 2 T cell receptor beta chains below were found in one sample sequenced in a study of CD8+CD57+ T cells in acquired aplastic anemia. Template material for TCR beta VDJ and CDR3 profiling consisted of genomic DNA. One entry per CDR3 protein results from TCRdb running MiXCR on the reads. The profile covers a few hundred thousand distinct CDR3 sequences, with 34% appearing a single time and approximately 1.2% taken by the ten largest. Sequencing was done on a sample of sorted CD4+, CD8+, or CD8+CD57+ T cells (not recorded which) from PBMCs. All receptors come from a human donor in good health, serving as a control.

This clonotype has only a few counts. This may be a read error, as it is one base from a much larger clone. The chain links TRBV5-4 to TRBJ2-1; 11 positions agree with TRBD2. Germline CDR1 SGHNT, CDR2 YYREEE (reference sequence). Trimming removed 3 bases from V and 4 bases from J; junction bases left unmatched: 3. This CDR3 has 15 residues. This CDR3 reads CASSSGTSGYNEQFF. As DNA, the CDR3 is TGTGCCAGCAGCTCCGGGACTAGCGGATACAATGAGCAGTTCTTC. Together with reference TRBV5-4 and TRBJ2-1, the CDR3 gives the full variable domain: ETGVTQSPTHLIKTRGQQVTLRCSSQSGHNTVSWYQQALGQGPQFIFQYYREEENGRGNFPPRFSGLQFPNYSSELNVNALELDDSALYLCASSSGTSGYNEQFFGPGTRLTVL.

The genes are TRBV19 and TRBJ1-2; the match to TRBD1 covers 8 bases. This CDR3 region has 17 residues. Germline V gives CDR1 LNHDA, CDR2 SQIVND (reference sequence). J was trimmed by 6 bases and V by 11 bases; bases with no gene match: 23. CDR3 region: CAWSHSTLRGLKDGYTF. In DNA, the CDR3 is TGTGCCTGGAGTCACTCGACGCTCAGGGGGCTGAAGGATGGCTACACCTTC.